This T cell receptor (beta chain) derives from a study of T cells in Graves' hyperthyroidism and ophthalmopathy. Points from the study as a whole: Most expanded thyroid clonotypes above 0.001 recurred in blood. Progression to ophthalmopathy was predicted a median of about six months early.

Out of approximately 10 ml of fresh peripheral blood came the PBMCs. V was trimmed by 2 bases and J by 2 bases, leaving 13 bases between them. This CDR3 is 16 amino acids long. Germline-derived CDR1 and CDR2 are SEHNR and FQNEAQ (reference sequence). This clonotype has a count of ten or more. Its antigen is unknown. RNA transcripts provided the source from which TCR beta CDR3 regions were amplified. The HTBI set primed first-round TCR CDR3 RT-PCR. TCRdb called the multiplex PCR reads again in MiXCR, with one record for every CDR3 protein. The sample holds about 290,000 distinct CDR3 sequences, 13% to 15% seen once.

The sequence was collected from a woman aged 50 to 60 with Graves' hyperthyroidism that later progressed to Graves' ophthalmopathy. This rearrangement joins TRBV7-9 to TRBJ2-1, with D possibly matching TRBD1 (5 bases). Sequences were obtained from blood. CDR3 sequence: CASSLNTGGTYNEQFF. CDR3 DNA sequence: TGTGCCAGCAGCTTAAATACAGGTGGAACCTACAATGAGCAGTTCTTC.